This T cell receptor (beta chain) was found in a study of early T cells in non-severe SARS-CoV-2 infection. Study summary: The sequenced material was bulk RNA from unsorted whole blood, and its chains were unpaired. The study, taken as a whole, reports: The study's VDJdb matching favored anti-spike CD8 responses and missed private and CD4 specificities.

Of note for this clonotype: Its antigen is as yet unknown.

Trimming left V 4 bases short and J 1 base short, with 5 bases between. CDR1 and CDR2 (germline): KGHSH, LQKENI. This CDR3 spans 13 amino acids. The protocol attached unique molecular identifiers to individual cDNA molecules. TCRdb used MiXCR to reprocess the 5' RACE reads, holding one entry per CDR3 protein. This table holds around 98,000 distinct CDR3 sequences, roughly 9.6% found once. Material: whole blood. The rearrangement links TRBV18 to TRBJ1-3; D remains unclear. This sequence was found in an adult who was a healthcare worker with PCR-confirmed SARS-CoV-2 infection or an uninfected control (not recorded which). The CDR3 spells CASSLDSGNTIYF. CDR3 bases: TGTGCCAGCTCACTCGATTCTGGAAACACCATATATTTT.